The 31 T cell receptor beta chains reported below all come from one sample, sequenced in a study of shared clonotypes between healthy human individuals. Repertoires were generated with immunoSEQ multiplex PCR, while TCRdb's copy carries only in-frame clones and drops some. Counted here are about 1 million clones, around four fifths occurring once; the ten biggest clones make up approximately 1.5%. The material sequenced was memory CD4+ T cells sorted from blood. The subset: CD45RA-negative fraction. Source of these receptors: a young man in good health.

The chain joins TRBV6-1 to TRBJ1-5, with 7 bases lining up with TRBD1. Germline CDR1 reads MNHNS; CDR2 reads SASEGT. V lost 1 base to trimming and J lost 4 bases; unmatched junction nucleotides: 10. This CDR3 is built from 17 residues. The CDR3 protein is CASSEGWTGQFNQPQHF. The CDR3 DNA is TGTGCCAGCAGTGAAGGGTGGACGGGACAGTTTAATCAGCCCCAGCATTTT.

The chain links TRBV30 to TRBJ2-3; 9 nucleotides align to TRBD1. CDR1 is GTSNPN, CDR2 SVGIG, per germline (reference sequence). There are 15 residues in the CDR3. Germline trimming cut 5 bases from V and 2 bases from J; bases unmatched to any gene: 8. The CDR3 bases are TGTGCCTGGGACATCGGGACAGGGTACACAGATACGCAGTATTTT. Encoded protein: CAWDIGTGYTDTQYF.

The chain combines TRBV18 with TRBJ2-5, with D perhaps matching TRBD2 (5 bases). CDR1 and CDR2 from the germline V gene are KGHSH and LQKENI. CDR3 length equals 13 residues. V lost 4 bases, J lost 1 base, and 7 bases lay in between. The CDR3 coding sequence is TGTGCCAGCTCACTGACTACCCAAGAGACCCAGTACTTC. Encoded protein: CASSLTTQETQYF.

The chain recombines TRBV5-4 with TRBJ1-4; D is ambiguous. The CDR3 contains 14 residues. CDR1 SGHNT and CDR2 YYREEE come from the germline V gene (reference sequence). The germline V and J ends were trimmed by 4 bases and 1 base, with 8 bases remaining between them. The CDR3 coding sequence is TGTGCCAGCAGCGACCGGGGAACTAATGAAAAACTGTTTTTT. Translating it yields CASSDRGTNEKLFF.

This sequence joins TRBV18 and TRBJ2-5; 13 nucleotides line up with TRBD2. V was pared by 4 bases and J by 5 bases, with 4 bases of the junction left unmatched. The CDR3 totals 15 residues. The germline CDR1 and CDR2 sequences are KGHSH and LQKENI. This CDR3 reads CASSRTSGSWETQYF. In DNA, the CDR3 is TGTGCCAGCTCACGGACTAGCGGGAGTTGGGAGACCCAGTACTTC. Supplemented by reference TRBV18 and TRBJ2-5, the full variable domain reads NAGVMQNPRHLVRRRGQEARLRCSPMKGHSHVYWYRQLPEEGLKFMVYLQKENIIDESGMPKERFSAEFPKEGPSILRIQQVVRGDSAAYFCASSRTSGSWETQYFGPGTRLLVL.

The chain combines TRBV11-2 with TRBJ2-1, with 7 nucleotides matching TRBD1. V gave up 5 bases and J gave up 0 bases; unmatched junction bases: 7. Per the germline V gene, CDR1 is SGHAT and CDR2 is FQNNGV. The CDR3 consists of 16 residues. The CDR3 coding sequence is TGTGCCAGCAGCCCCGGCAGGGGGAGCTCCTACAATGAGCAGTTCTTC. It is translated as CASSPGRGSSYNEQFF.

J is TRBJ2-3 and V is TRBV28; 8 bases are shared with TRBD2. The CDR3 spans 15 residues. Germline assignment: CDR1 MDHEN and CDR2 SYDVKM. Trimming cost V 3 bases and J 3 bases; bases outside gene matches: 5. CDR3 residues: CASSLSGGMTDTQYF. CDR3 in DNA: TGTGCCAGCAGTTTGAGCGGGGGTATGACAGATACGCAGTATTTT.

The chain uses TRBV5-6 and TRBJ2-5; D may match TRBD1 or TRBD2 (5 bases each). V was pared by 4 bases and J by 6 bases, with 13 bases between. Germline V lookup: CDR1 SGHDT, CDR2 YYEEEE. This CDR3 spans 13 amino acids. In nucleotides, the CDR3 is TGTGCCAGCAGCGCCGACAGAGGGCAGACCCAGTACTTC. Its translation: CASSADRGQTQYF.

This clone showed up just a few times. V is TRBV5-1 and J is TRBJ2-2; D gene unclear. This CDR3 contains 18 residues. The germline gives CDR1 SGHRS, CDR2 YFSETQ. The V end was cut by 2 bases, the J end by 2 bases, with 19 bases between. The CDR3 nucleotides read TGCGCCAGCAGCTTTATAGGGAACACAAGATCTAACACCGGGGAGCTGTTTTTT. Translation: CASSFIGNTRSNTGELFF.

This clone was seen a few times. CDR3 bases: TGTGCCAGCAGAGGGGCCCGGGCTGAAGCTTTCTTT. Translation: CASRGARAEAFF. This chain links TRBV6-5 with TRBJ1-1; D is possibly TRBD1 (5 bases). Germline CDR1 and CDR2: MNHEY and SVGAGI. There are 12 residues in the CDR3. The V gene lost 6 bases and the J gene lost 6 bases, with 11 bases spanning the gap.

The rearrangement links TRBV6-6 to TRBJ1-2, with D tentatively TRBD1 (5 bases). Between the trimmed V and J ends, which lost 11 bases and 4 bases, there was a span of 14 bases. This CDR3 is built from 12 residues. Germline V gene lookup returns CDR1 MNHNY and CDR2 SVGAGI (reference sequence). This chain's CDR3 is CACRRDGYGYTF. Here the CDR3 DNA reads TGTGCCTGCCGGAGGGACGGCTATGGCTACACCTTC.

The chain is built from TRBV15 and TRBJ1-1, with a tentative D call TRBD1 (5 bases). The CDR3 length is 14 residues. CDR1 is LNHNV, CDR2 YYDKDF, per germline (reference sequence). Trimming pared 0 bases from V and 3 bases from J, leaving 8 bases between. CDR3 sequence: CATSRDLGDTEAFF. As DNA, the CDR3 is TGTGCCACCAGCAGAGATCTAGGGGACACTGAAGCTTTCTTT.

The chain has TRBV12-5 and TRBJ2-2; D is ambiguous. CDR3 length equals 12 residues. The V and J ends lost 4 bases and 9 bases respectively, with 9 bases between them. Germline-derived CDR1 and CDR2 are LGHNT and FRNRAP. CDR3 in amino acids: CASGSPSRELFF. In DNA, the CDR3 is TGTGCTAGTGGTTCCCCGAGCCGGGAGCTGTTTTTT.

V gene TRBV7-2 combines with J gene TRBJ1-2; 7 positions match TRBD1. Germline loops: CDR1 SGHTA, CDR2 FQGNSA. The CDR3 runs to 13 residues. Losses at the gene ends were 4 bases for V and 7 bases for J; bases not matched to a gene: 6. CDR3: CASSSQGGGGYTF. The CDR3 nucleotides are TGTGCCAGCAGCTCCCAGGGGGGGGGTGGCTACACCTTC.

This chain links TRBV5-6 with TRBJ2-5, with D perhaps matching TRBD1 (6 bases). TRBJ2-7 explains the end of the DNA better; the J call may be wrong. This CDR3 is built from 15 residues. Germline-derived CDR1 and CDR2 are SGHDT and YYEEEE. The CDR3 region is CASSTQGTSSYEQYF. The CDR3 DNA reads TGTGCCAGCAGCACTCAGGGGACAAGCTCCTACGAGCAGTACTTC.

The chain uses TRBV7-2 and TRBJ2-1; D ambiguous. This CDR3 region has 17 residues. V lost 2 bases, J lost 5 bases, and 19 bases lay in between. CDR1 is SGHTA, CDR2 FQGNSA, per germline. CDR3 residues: CASSLSRKGNSDNEQFF. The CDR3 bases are TGTGCCAGCAGCTTATCCAGAAAGGGAAACTCGGACAATGAGCAGTTCTTC.

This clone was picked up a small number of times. This chain's CDR3 is CASTASLLNQPQHF. The CDR3 DNA is TGTGCCAGCACCGCCAGCCTACTCAATCAGCCCCAGCATTTT. This rearrangement joins TRBV6-6 to TRBJ1-5; D not certain. The germline gives CDR1 MNHNY, CDR2 SVGAGI (reference sequence). V was pared by 7 bases and J by 3 bases, with 13 bases between. The CDR3 loop spans 14 amino acids.

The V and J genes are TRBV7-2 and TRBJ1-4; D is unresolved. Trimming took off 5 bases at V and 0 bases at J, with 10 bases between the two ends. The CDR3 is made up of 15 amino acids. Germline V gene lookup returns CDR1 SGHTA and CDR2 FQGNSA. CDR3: CASSGRSATNEKLFF. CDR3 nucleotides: TGTGCCAGCAGCGGGAGGAGTGCAACTAATGAAAAACTGTTTTTT. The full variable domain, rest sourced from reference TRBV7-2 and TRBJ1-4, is GAGVSQSPSNKVTEKGKDVELRCDPISGHTALYWYRQSLGQGLEFLIYFQGNSAPDKSGLPSDRFSAERTGGSVSTLTIQRTQQEDSAVYLCASSGRSATNEKLFFGSGTQLSVL.

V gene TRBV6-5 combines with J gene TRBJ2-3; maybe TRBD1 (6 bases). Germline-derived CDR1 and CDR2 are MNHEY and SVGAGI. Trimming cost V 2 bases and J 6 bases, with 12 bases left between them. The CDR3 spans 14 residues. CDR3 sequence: CASSYRLQGDTQYF. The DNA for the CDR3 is TGTGCCAGCAGTTACCGACTACAGGGCGATACGCAGTATTTT.

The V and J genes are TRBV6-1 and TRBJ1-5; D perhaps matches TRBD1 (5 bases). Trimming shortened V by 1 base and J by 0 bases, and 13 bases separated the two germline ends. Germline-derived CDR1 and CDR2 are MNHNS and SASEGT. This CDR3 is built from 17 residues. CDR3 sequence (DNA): TGTGCCAGCAGTGAAGTTAAAGGGACTTATAGCAATCAGCCCCAGCATTTT. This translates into CASSEVKGTYSNQPQHF.

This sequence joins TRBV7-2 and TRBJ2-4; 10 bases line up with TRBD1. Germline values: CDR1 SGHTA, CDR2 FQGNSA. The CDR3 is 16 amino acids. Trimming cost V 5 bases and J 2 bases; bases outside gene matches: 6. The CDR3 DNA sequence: TGTGCCAGCAGCGTGACAGGGGGCGCGACCAAAAACATTCAGTACTTC. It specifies CASSVTGGATKNIQYF.

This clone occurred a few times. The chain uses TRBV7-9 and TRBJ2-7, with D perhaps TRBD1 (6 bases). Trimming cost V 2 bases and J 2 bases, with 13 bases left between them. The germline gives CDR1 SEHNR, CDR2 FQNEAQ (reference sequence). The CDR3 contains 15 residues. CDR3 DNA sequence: TGTGCCAGCAGCTTACTTGGGACAAGAGCCTACGAGCAGTACTTC. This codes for CASSLLGTRAYEQYF. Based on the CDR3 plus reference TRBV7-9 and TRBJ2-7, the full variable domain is DTGVSQNPRHKITKRGQNVTFRCDPISEHNRLYWYRQTLGQGPEFLTYFQNEAQLEKSRLLSDRFSAERPKGSFSTLEIQRTEQGDSAMYLCASSLLGTRAYEQYFGPGTRLTVT.

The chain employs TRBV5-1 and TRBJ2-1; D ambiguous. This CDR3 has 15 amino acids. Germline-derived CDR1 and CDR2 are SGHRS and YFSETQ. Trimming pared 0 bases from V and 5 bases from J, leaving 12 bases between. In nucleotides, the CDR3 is TGCGCCAGCAGCTTGGCCCCCAGCCCAAACAATGAGCAGTTCTTC. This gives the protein CASSLAPSPNNEQFF. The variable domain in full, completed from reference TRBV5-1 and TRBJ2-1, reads KAGVTQTPRYLIKTRGQQVTLSCSPISGHRSVSWYQQTPGQGLQFLFEYFSETQRNKGNFPGRFSGRQFSNSRSEMNVSTLELGDSALYLCASSLAPSPNNEQFFGPGTRLTVL.

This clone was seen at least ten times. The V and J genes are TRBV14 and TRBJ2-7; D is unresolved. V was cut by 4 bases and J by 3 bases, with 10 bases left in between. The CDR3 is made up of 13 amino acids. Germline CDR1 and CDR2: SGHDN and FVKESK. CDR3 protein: CASSRSKSYEQYF. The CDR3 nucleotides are TGTGCCAGCAGCCGTTCGAAAAGCTACGAGCAGTACTTC.

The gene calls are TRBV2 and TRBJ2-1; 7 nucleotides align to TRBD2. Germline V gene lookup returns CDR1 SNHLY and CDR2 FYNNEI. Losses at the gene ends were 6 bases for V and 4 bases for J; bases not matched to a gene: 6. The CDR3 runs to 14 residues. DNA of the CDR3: TGTGCCAGCAGATCGGGACTACCTTACAATGAGCAGTTCTTC. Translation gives CASRSGLPYNEQFF.

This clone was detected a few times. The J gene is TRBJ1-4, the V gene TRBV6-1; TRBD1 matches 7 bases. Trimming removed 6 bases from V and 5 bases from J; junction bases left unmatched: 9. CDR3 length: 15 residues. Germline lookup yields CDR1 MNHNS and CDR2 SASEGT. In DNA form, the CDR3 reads TGTGCCAGCAGCCAAGGGGGGGACAGAAATGAAAAACTGTTTTTT. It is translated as CASSQGGDRNEKLFF.

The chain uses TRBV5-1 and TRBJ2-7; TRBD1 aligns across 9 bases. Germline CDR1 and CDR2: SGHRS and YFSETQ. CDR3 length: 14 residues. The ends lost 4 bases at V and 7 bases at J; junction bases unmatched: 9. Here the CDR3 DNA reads TGCGCCAGCAGCCTACGGGGACAGGGTGAAGAGCAGTACTTC. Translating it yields CASSLRGQGEEQYF.

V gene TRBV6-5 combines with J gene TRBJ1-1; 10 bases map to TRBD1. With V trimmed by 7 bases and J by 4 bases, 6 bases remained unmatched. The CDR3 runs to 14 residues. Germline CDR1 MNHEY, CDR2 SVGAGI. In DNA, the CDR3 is TGTGCCAGCACCCGCCGGGACAGGGGCACTGAAGCTTTCTTT. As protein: CASTRRDRGTEAFF.

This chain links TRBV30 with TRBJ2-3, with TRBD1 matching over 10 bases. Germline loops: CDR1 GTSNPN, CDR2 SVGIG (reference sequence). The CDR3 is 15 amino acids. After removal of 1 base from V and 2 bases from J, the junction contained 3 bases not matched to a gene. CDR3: CAWSEGQGNTDTQYF. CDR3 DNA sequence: TGTGCCTGGAGTGAGGGACAGGGGAACACAGATACGCAGTATTTT.

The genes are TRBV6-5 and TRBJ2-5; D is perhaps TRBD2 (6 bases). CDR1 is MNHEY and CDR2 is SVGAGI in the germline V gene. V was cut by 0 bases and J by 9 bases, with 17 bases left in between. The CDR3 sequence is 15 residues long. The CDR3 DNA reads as TGTGCCAGCAGTTACTCGAGTACTTTATGGGGGGCCCAGTACTTC. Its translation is CASSYSSTLWGAQYF.

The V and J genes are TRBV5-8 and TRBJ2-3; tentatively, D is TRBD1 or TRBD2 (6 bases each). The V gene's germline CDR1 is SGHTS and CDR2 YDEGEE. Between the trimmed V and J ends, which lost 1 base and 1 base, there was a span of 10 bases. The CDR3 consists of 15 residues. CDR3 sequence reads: CASSLWGAGTDTQYF. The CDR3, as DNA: TGTGCCAGCAGCTTGTGGGGGGCTGGCACAGATACGCAGTATTTT.